Listed below are T cell receptor beta chains from one sample, sequenced in a study of OX40 agonist ivuxolimab in advanced cancers. Repertoires were generated with immunoSEQ multiplex PCR, while TCRdb's copy carries only in-frame clones and drops some. This sample has fewer than 85,000 clones, with 80% to 90% found just once. The specimen was CD4+ or CD8+ T cells sorted from blood, collected in a trial of the OX40 agonist ivuxolimab. These receptors all come from an adult with an advanced solid tumor such as melanoma, head and neck, liver or kidney cancer. Each CDR3 is given with its conserved first and last residue. A clone size is listed for some rows: how often the clone was seen (once, few, many), or a class if it is expanded.

clone_size	v_call	j_call	cdr3_aa
NA	TRBV27	TRBJ1-2	CASSLYRSGQGIYPDYGYTF
NA	TRBV6-6	TRBJ2-5	CASRTGAAETQYF
few	TRBV13	TRBJ2-1	CASSLWTSGAYNEQFF
NA	TRBV7-2	TRBJ2-3	CASSPGLVLTDTQYF
NA	TRBV5-1	TRBJ1-2	CASREPGLGGYTF
few	TRBV6-1	TRBJ1-1	CASSESLNTEAFF
NA	TRBV19	TRBJ2-7	CASSISLRDRVYEQYF
NA	TRBV14	TRBJ1-2	CASSQFYVDGYTF
NA	TRBV5-1	TRBJ2-7	CASSSGFRAGPYEQYF
NA	TRBV5-1	TRBJ2-2	CASSLVGGRGTGELFF
NA	TRBV14	TRBJ1-5	CASSQGRNQPQHF
NA	TRBV5-6	TRBJ1-1	CASSRQKGTLNTEAFF
once	TRBV7-9	TRBJ1-1	CASSSAINTEAFF
NA	TRBV15	TRBJ1-2	CATSRDPSKGRVRFNYGYTF
NA	TRBV6-1	TRBJ1-5	CASRAGTTNQPQHF
NA	TRBV7-9	TRBJ1-1	CASSSDPGGTEAFF
NA	TRBV28	TRBJ1-5	CASSLAGGGSQPQHF
once	TRBV14	TRBJ1-5	CASSRGLHQPQHF
NA	TRBV5-4	TRBJ2-7	CASSSGAGEQYF
NA	TRBV7-9	TRBJ2-2	CASSFGSLAVGTGELFF
NA	TRBV10-1	TRBJ2-5	CASSKSRDSQETQYF
NA	TRBV2	TRBJ2-5	CASCSLGNKAETQYF
NA	TRBV5-1	TRBJ2-2	CASSLGSTGELFF
once	TRBV10-3	TRBJ1-1	CATTGNTEAFF
once	TRBV5-1	TRBJ2-5	CASRDPGGPYQETQYF
NA	TRBV4-2	TRBJ2-2	CASGRTFNTGELFF
NA	TRBV10-3	TRBJ2-6	CAITPSGGTSGANVLTF
NA	TRBV5-4	TRBJ2-7	CASSSGLAETYEQYF
NA	TRBV6-1	TRBJ1-5	CASSGPGLINQPQHF
NA	TRBV7-6	TRBJ2-5	CASSLVAGGPETQYF
NA	TRBV6-5	TRBJ1-2	CASSSGQTYGYTF
NA	TRBV27	TRBJ1-2	CASSLFLEASGGYTF
NA	TRBV5-1	TRBJ2-5	CASSLQETQYF
NA	TRBV13	TRBJ2-3	CASSEEGAADTQYF
NA	TRBV7-8	TRBJ1-2	CASSFRDSTNYGYTF
NA	TRBV11-2	TRBJ2-7	CASSLDRREQYF
NA	TRBV28	TRBJ1-6	CASSSKTGVSSPLHF
NA	TRBV14	TRBJ2-7	CASSPGTEEQYF
NA	TRBV29-1	TRBJ2-5	CSVDPAETQYF
NA	TRBV5-6	TRBJ2-2	CATKTSGGQNTGELFF
NA	TRBV5-1	TRBJ1-4	CASSRGATNEKLFF